This TCR beta chain comes out of a study of blood T cell repertoires in COVID-19. Study background: The United States, Italy and Spain provided the acute and convalescent COVID-19 samples. Sources were T cells, B-cell-depleted T cells, or PBMCs; the material itself was cDNA or gDNA.

A single count supports this clone. This same CDR3 is encoded by further DNA sequences in the sample. Per the germline V gene, CDR1 is MNHEY and CDR2 is SVGAGI. V shed 5 bases and J shed 5 bases, with 9 bases lying between them. This CDR3 is 12 amino acids long. In the original workflow: Counts of nucleated cells, estimated from reference gene primer amplification, were obtained. Clones were sequenced by immunoSEQ multiplex PCR, and TCRdb holds only the in-frame ones, with some missing. The V and J calls and the clone size are those of that table, but D and trimming were determined from the DNA. The data contain roughly 300,000 clones, about nine tenths of them seen just once; the ten biggest clones take up roughly 1.6%.

This clonotype originated in a woman aged 40 to 55 who had recovered from COVID-19. This chain uses TRBV6-5 with TRBJ1-2; D might be TRBD1 (5 bases). The sample was peripheral blood. Here the CDR3 DNA reads TGTGCCAGCAGTCCCACAGGATATGGCTACACCTTC. The encoded protein is CASSPTGYGYTF.